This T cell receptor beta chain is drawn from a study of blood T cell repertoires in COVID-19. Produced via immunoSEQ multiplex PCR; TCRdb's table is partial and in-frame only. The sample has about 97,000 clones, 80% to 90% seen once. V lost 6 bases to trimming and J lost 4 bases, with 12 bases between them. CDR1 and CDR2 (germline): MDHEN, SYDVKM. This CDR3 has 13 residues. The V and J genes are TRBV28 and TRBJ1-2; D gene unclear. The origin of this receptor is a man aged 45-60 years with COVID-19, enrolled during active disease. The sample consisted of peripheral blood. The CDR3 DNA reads TGTGCCAGCAGCTGGGCAGTATCCTATGGCTACACCTTC. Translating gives CASSWAVSYGYTF.